What follows are 18 T cell receptor beta chains derived from one specimen sequenced in a study of T cell repertoires in cytomegalovirus infection. Via MiXCR, TCRdb re-called the reads, giving one row per CDR3 protein. Of hundreds of thousands of distinct CDR3 sequences listed, approximately 24% are singletons. The sample comprised CD8+ T cells from PBMCs. These receptors originate from a human donor in good health (CMV status not recorded). Some clones in this sample may be carry-over from other donors' samples.

A word on this clonotype: An end of the junction differs from the germline gene, which may be a read error. This CDR3 reads CASSYTAPGHVF. CDR3 DNA: TGTGCCAGCAGTTACACGGCCCCGGGACACGTCTTC. The rearrangement uses TRBV7-9 and TRBJ1-2; TRBD1 is a possible D gene (6 bases). This CDR3 comprises 12 residues. In germline, CDR1 is SEHNR, CDR2 FQNEAQ (reference sequence). The full variable domain, its missing parts supplied by reference TRBV7-9 and TRBJ1-2, is DTGVSQNPRHKITKRGQNVTFRCDPISEHNRLYWYRQTLGQGPEFLTYFQNEAQLEKSRLLSDRFSAERPKGSFSTLEIQRTEQGDSAMYLCASSYTAPGHVFGSGTRLTVV.

This clonotype occurred a few times. The chain carries TRBV2 and TRBJ2-1; TRBD2 matches 8 bases. The germline V gene has CDR1 SNHLY and CDR2 FYNNEI. V was pared by 7 bases and J by 0 bases, with 5 bases of the junction left unmatched. The CDR3 is 15 amino acids. The CDR3 nucleotides read TGTGCCAGCAATAGCGGGGAGAGCTCCTACAATGAGCAGTTCTTC. Protein sequence: CASNSGESSYNEQFF.

This clonotype turned up a few times. The chain is built from TRBV29-1 and TRBJ1-2; 7 bases match TRBD1. CDR3 size: 13 residues. The trim removed 8 bases at V and 4 bases at J, leaving 10 bases unmatched. Germline CDR1 reads SQVTM; CDR2 reads ANQGSEA. The CDR3 loop reads CSFQGGLSYGYTF. CDR3 sequence (DNA): TGCAGCTTTCAAGGGGGCTTATCCTATGGCTACACCTTC.

This clonotype was counted a few times. CDR3 residues: CASSLGDGYEQYV. CDR3 coding DNA: TGTGCCAGCAGCTTGGGGGACGGTTACGAGCAGTACGTC. J is TRBJ2-7 and V is TRBV5-6; either TRBD1 or TRBD2 may supply D (5 bases each). The germline V and J ends were trimmed by 0 bases and 4 bases, with 8 bases remaining between them. The length of the CDR3 is 13 residues. Germline V gene sequence: CDR1 SGHDT, CDR2 YYEEEE.

The chain has TRBV7-9 and TRBJ1-5; 10 nucleotides line up with TRBD1. V lost 4 bases, J lost 5 bases, and 2 bases stayed unmatched. Germline assignment: CDR1 SEHNR and CDR2 FQNEAQ (reference sequence). The CDR3 consists of 14 residues. The CDR3 sequence: CASSWGTGDQPQHF. CDR3 coding DNA: TGTGCCAGCAGCTGGGGGACAGGGGATCAGCCCCAGCATTTT.

The V call is TRBV29-1, the J call TRBJ2-7, with TRBD1 identical over 7 bases. The CDR3 has 13 residues. Germline-derived CDR1 and CDR2 are SQVTM and ANQGSEA. With 1 base clipped from V and 7 bases from J, the junction kept 7 bases outside the gene matches. The CDR3 here is CSVEAETGREQYF. The CDR3 region has the DNA TGCAGCGTTGAAGCAGAGACAGGGCGGGAGCAGTACTTC.

This clonotype was counted between two and nine times. This chain links TRBV5-5 with TRBJ1-5, with D unresolved. This CDR3 has 16 amino acids. V dropped 4 bases and J dropped 0 bases, with 14 bases sitting between them. Germline CDR1 SGHKS, CDR2 YYEKEE (reference sequence). CDR3 residues: CASSLYGKYSNQPQHF. CDR3 DNA: TGTGCCAGCAGCCTGTACGGGAAATATAGCAATCAGCCCCAGCATTTT.

The table lists this clonotype with many counts. The chain joins TRBV19 to TRBJ2-1; D could derive from TRBD1 or TRBD2 (5 bases each). The V and J ends lost 6 bases and 3 bases respectively, with 15 bases between them. This CDR3 region has 15 residues. Germline assignment: CDR1 LNHDA and CDR2 SQIVND (reference sequence). Written as DNA, the CDR3 is TGTGCCAGTAGCCCCGGGGCCAATGGCTACAATGAGCAGTTCTTC. It encodes CASSPGANGYNEQFF.

This chain joins TRBV20-1 and TRBJ2-1; TRBD2 aligns across 7 bases. The V segment lost 0 bases and the J segment 6 bases; nucleotides outside the gene matches: 8. The germline CDR1 and CDR2 sequences are DFQATT and SNEGSKA (reference sequence). The CDR3 covers 15 residues. The CDR3 protein is CSARDPGTISNEQFF. The CDR3 DNA is TGCAGTGCTAGAGACCCCGGGACTATAAGCAATGAGCAGTTCTTC.

The V and J genes are TRBV29-1 and TRBJ2-3; 9 bases are a match to TRBD2. There are 15 residues in the CDR3. Germline CDR1 SQVTM, CDR2 ANQGSEA. V shed 3 bases, J shed 1 base, and the junction held 5 bases outside the gene matches. The CDR3, as DNA: TGCAGCGTTGAGCAAGCGGGGGGCGGCACAGATACGCAGTATTTT. It specifies CSVEQAGGGTDTQYF.

This clonotype occurred many times. The chain carries TRBV7-8 and TRBJ2-3, with no clear D. Germline values: CDR1 SGHVS, CDR2 FQNEAQ. The V end was cut by 3 bases, the J end by 2 bases, with 18 bases between. This CDR3 contains 17 residues. In DNA form, the CDR3 reads TGTGCCAGCAGCTTCGTCCAGACTGGAGTATACACAGATACGCAGTATTTT. Translation gives CASSFVQTGVYTDTQYF.

This clonotype was seen repeatedly, ten times or more. The rearrangement links TRBV7-6 to TRBJ2-1; D possibly corresponds to TRBD2 (7 bases). Germline V CDR1 and CDR2: SGHVS, FNYEAQ. Trimming pared 2 bases from V and 7 bases from J, leaving 12 bases between. This CDR3 region has 14 residues. CDR3 nucleotides: TGTGCCAGCAGCTTAAGGGGGGGGGTGAATGAGCAGTTCTTC. The encoded protein is CASSLRGGVNEQFF.

This clonotype was observed at least ten times. V is TRBV23-1 and J is TRBJ2-1; D may be TRBD1 (6 bases). TRBV23-1 is classed as an ORF, of uncertain function. Trimming pared 2 bases from V and 7 bases from J, leaving 12 bases between. CDR3 length: 14 residues. In DNA form, the CDR3 reads TGCGCCAGCAGTCAACCTACAGGGTGGAATGAGCAGTTCTTC. It encodes CASSQPTGWNEQFF.

This clonotype appeared many times. The chain couples TRBV7-6 to TRBJ2-1; D is ambiguous. The CDR3 covers 13 residues. Germline CDR1 and CDR2: SGHVS and FNYEAQ. With 0 bases removed from V and 5 bases from J, the gap between germline ends came to 5 bases. CDR3 residues: CASSLAKNNEQFF. The CDR3 nucleotides are TGTGCCAGCAGCTTAGCGAAGAACAATGAGCAGTTCTTC. The variable domain in full, with the rest retrieved from reference TRBV7-6 and TRBJ2-1, is GAGVSQSPRYKVTKRGQDVALRCDPISGHVSLYWYRQALGQGPEFLTYFNYEAQQDKSGLPNDRFSAERPEGSISTLTIQRTEQRDSAMYRCASSLAKNNEQFFGPGTRLTVL.

The chain is built from TRBV27 and TRBJ2-1; D is undetermined. There are 16 residues in the CDR3. Trimming left V 6 bases short and J 6 bases short, with 21 bases between. CDR1 is MNHEY and CDR2 is SMNVEV in the germline V gene (reference sequence). CDR3 loop: CASRISPGISINEQFF. DNA for the CDR3: TGTGCCAGCAGGATCTCACCGGGCATTAGTATCAATGAGCAGTTCTTC.

This clonotype was detected ten times or more. The chain joins TRBV7-2 to TRBJ2-1; D is ambiguous. Trimming removed 5 bases at V and 0 bases at J, with 11 bases between. The length of the CDR3 is 15 residues. Per germline, CDR1 SGHTA and CDR2 FQGNSA. The CDR3 is CASSHSGDSYNEQFF. The CDR3 nucleotides read TGTGCCAGCAGCCATAGTGGGGACTCCTACAATGAGCAGTTCTTC. The complete variable domain, with remaining parts taken from reference TRBV7-2 and TRBJ2-1, reads GAGVSQSPSNKVTEKGKDVELRCDPISGHTALYWYRQSLGQGLEFLIYFQGNSAPDKSGLPSDRFSAERTGGSVSTLTIQRTQQEDSAVYLCASSHSGDSYNEQFFGPGTRLTVL.

The chain is built from TRBV29-1 and TRBJ2-3; TRBD1 aligns across 9 bases. V shed 5 bases, J shed 4 bases, and the junction held 7 bases outside the gene matches. CDR3 length: 14 residues. The germline gives CDR1 SQVTM, CDR2 ANQGSEA. Here the CDR3 reads CSVRGQGGPDTQYF. CDR3 nucleotides: TGCAGCGTTCGGGGACAGGGTGGGCCAGATACGCAGTATTTT.

The rearrangement links TRBV29-1 to TRBJ1-2; a weak D match, TRBD1 (6 bases). V lost 4 bases to trimming and J lost 5 bases, with 14 bases between them. This CDR3 has 13 residues. The germline CDR1 and CDR2 sequences are SQVTM and ANQGSEA. CDR3 region: CSVAGGGEYGYTF. The DNA of the CDR3 is TGCAGCGTTGCGGGGGGCGGGGAGTATGGCTACACCTTC.